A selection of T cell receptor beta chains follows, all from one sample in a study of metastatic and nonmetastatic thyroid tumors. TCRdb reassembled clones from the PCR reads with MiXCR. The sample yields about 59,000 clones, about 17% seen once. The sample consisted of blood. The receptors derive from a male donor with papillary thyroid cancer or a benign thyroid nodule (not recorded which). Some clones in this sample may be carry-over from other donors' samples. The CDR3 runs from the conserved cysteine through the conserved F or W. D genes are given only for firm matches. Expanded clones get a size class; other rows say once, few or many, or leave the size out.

CDR3 protein: CASSPAGGASTDTQYF; clone size: many; J gene: TRBJ2-3; V gene: TRBV5-1; D gene: TRBD1
CDR3 protein: CASSLGLAKSETQYF; clone size: many; J gene: TRBJ2-5; V gene: TRBV5-1; D gene: TRBD2
CDR3 protein: CSASSGPTSGANVLTF; clone size: many; J gene: TRBJ2-6; V gene: TRBV20-1; D gene: -
CDR3 protein: CASVDEEDRTTLYEQYF; clone size: many; J gene: TRBJ2-7; V gene: TRBV28; D gene: TRBD1
CDR3 protein: CASSQEDRANYGYTF; clone size: many; J gene: TRBJ1-2; V gene: TRBV3-1; D gene: TRBD1
CDR3 protein: CASSPLHSGVNYGYTF; clone size: many; J gene: TRBJ1-2; V gene: TRBV6-7; D gene: -
CDR3 protein: CASSRQGPRSGANVLTF; clone size: -; J gene: TRBJ2-6; V gene: TRBV14; D gene: -
CDR3 protein: CSARGGTVEGEQYF; clone size: many; J gene: TRBJ2-7; V gene: TRBV20-1; D gene: -
CDR3 protein: CASRELGQGYGYTF; clone size: many; J gene: TRBJ1-2; V gene: TRBV27; D gene: TRBD1
CDR3 protein: CASSLYAAGVIMNTEAFF; clone size: many; J gene: TRBJ1-1; V gene: TRBV7-8; D gene: -
CDR3 protein: CASSSEAGGFYEQYF; clone size: many; J gene: TRBJ2-7; V gene: TRBV28; D gene: TRBD2
CDR3 protein: CASSLAGDSYEQYF; clone size: many; J gene: TRBJ2-7; V gene: TRBV28; D gene: TRBD2
CDR3 protein: CASSLAGGTETQYF; clone size: many; J gene: TRBJ2-5; V gene: TRBV3-1; D gene: TRBD2
CDR3 protein: CASSQDRVGYTF; clone size: -; J gene: TRBJ1-2; V gene: TRBV14; D gene: TRBD1
CDR3 protein: CATSDFAGGGGELFF; clone size: many; J gene: TRBJ2-2; V gene: TRBV24-1; D gene: -
CDR3 protein: CASSYSKAGNEAFF; clone size: few; J gene: TRBJ1-1; V gene: TRBV6-6; D gene: -
CDR3 protein: CASSQSPLGGEFYEQYF; clone size: many; J gene: TRBJ2-7; V gene: TRBV4-1; D gene: -
CDR3 protein: CASSFGGHPYNEQFF; clone size: many; J gene: TRBJ2-1; V gene: TRBV6-1; D gene: -
CDR3 protein: CASRTRLGNYNEQFF; clone size: many; J gene: TRBJ2-1; V gene: TRBV6-1; D gene: -
CDR3 protein: CASSQEPPGLNNSPLHF; clone size: many; J gene: TRBJ1-6; V gene: TRBV4-2; D gene: -
CDR3 protein: CASSRSGSKTDTQYF; clone size: many; J gene: TRBJ2-3; V gene: TRBV9; D gene: TRBD2
CDR3 protein: CASSRTSGGALIANTGELFF; clone size: many; J gene: TRBJ2-2; V gene: TRBV6-4; D gene: TRBD2
CDR3 protein: CASSPCTCPYEQYF; clone size: -; J gene: TRBJ2-7; V gene: TRBV5-1; D gene: -
CDR3 protein: CASSQVDDTDTQYF; clone size: many; J gene: TRBJ2-3; V gene: TRBV4-3; D gene: -
CDR3 protein: CASSQDRVFYGYTF; clone size: many; J gene: TRBJ1-2; V gene: TRBV18; D gene: TRBD1
CDR3 protein: CASSVAADTGELFF; clone size: many; J gene: TRBJ2-2; V gene: TRBV6-4; D gene: -
CDR3 protein: CASSIYLWASQISVELFF; clone size: -; J gene: TRBJ2-2; V gene: TRBV19; D gene: -
CDR3 protein: CASRYPRTSGSIAYNEQFF; clone size: many; J gene: TRBJ2-1; V gene: TRBV6-2/TRBV6-3; D gene: TRBD2
CDR3 protein: CATLSWGANVLTF; clone size: -; J gene: TRBJ2-6; V gene: TRBV10-3; D gene: -
CDR3 protein: CSARDWTINEKLFF; clone size: many; J gene: TRBJ1-4; V gene: TRBV20-1; D gene: -
CDR3 protein: CASSDSPTGWGYTF; clone size: -; J gene: TRBJ1-2; V gene: TRBV12-3/TRBV12-4; D gene: -
CDR3 protein: CSARDLLRELNEQFF; clone size: -; J gene: TRBJ2-1; V gene: TRBV20-1; D gene: TRBD2
CDR3 protein: CASSKGGANYGYTF; clone size: many; J gene: TRBJ1-2; V gene: TRBV28; D gene: -
CDR3 protein: CASSVISSGTNVLTF; clone size: few; J gene: TRBJ2-6; V gene: TRBV6-1; D gene: -
CDR3 protein: CASSQSEGTSGNTIYF; clone size: many; J gene: TRBJ1-3; V gene: TRBV3-1; D gene: -
CDR3 protein: CASSLAQRGDTDTQYF; clone size: -; J gene: TRBJ2-3; V gene: TRBV11-1; D gene: TRBD2
CDR3 protein: CASSLALLRDRSYEQYF; clone size: many; J gene: TRBJ2-7; V gene: TRBV5-6; D gene: TRBD1
CDR3 protein: CASSYKAGGIQETQYF; clone size: many; J gene: TRBJ2-5; V gene: TRBV6-5; D gene: TRBD2
CDR3 protein: CAGSQTDANQPQHF; clone size: many; J gene: TRBJ1-5; V gene: TRBV3-1; D gene: -
CDR3 protein: CASTRGGDMNTEAFF; clone size: many; J gene: TRBJ1-1; V gene: TRBV6-2/TRBV6-3; D gene: -
CDR3 protein: CASILASGGAYTVELFF; clone size: few; J gene: TRBJ2-2; V gene: TRBV12-3/TRBV12-4; D gene: TRBD2
CDR3 protein: CAISDPEMRQGAGANVLTF; clone size: many; J gene: TRBJ2-6; V gene: TRBV10-3; D gene: TRBD1
CDR3 protein: CASPLLPVVFGELFF; clone size: few; J gene: TRBJ2-2; V gene: TRBV6-1; D gene: -
CDR3 protein: CASGFGQGGVQDTQYF; clone size: -; J gene: TRBJ2-3; V gene: TRBV12-5; D gene: -
CDR3 protein: CASSQDSLRDRGNTIYF; clone size: -; J gene: TRBJ1-3; V gene: TRBV4-1; D gene: TRBD1
CDR3 protein: CASREPGTENTGELFF; clone size: few; J gene: TRBJ2-2; V gene: TRBV6-1; D gene: TRBD1
CDR3 protein: CASSLVVGQGDEKLFF; clone size: many; J gene: TRBJ1-4; V gene: TRBV4-2; D gene: TRBD1
CDR3 protein: CATSEGLDVETQYF; clone size: many; J gene: TRBJ2-5; V gene: TRBV24-1; D gene: TRBD2
CDR3 protein: CASSVSGQGNNQPQHF; clone size: many; J gene: TRBJ1-5; V gene: TRBV19; D gene: TRBD1
CDR3 protein: CASSKDRETQYF; clone size: many; J gene: TRBJ2-5; V gene: TRBV2; D gene: -
CDR3 protein: CASSDTGGANEKLFF; clone size: many; J gene: TRBJ1-4; V gene: TRBV25-1; D gene: -
CDR3 protein: CASSAITVTGNTGELFF; clone size: -; J gene: TRBJ2-2; V gene: TRBV9; D gene: -
CDR3 protein: CASSVVLGGEQYF; clone size: many; J gene: TRBJ2-7; V gene: TRBV9; D gene: -
CDR3 protein: CASSMGTSGVSDEQFF; clone size: many; J gene: TRBJ2-1; V gene: TRBV5-4; D gene: TRBD2
CDR3 protein: CSARDVEKGNYGYTF; clone size: many; J gene: TRBJ1-2; V gene: TRBV20-1; D gene: -
CDR3 protein: CASSFGSNQPQHF; clone size: many; J gene: TRBJ1-5; V gene: TRBV7-2; D gene: -
CDR3 protein: CASSQDRADTQYF; clone size: many; J gene: TRBJ2-3; V gene: TRBV14; D gene: -
CDR3 protein: CASSPPGPQETQYF; clone size: many; J gene: TRBJ2-5; V gene: TRBV7-9; D gene: -
CDR3 protein: CASSYGVGAYNEQFF; clone size: few; J gene: TRBJ2-1; V gene: TRBV6-6; D gene: -
CDR3 protein: CASSSGGAGVEQFF; clone size: many; J gene: TRBJ2-1; V gene: TRBV5-1; D gene: -